Described below is a single T cell receptor beta chain sequence and its context. Clones were read by immunoSEQ multiplex PCR, and TCRdb kept only the in-frame ones, dropping some. This table holds a few hundred thousand clones, more than 70% found once. These data come from a study of blood T cell repertoires in COVID-19. Study overall: Collection of acute and convalescent COVID-19 samples took place in the United States, Italy and Spain. T cells, B-cell-depleted T cells, or PBMCs provided the cDNA or gDNA that served as material.

Looked up from germline, CDR1 is MNHEY and CDR2 is SVGAGI. Trimming shortened V by 8 bases and J by 4 bases, and 17 bases separated the two germline ends. The CDR3 is made up of 14 amino acids. Seattle cases were enrolled at active infection and followed longitudinally. This clonotype was sampled from a woman between 45 and 60 years old with COVID-19, enrolled during active disease. The sample taken for sequencing was peripheral blood. This sequence joins TRBV6-5 and TRBJ1-1, with a possible D match to TRBD1 (5 bases). The CDR3 DNA follows: TGTGCCAGCGATGGAGGGGATCCCGGCACTGAAGCTTTCTTT. As protein: CASDGGDPGTEAFF.